This TCR beta chain is from a study of T-cell reconstitution after alpha-beta-depleted transplantation in children. Library preparation (for TCRbeta) was performed with unique molecular identifiers. TCRdb re-analysed the PCR reads in MiXCR, keeping a single row per CDR3 protein. The table includes around 410,000 distinct CDR3 sequences, approximately 10% detected once. This clonotype showed up many times. The sequence derives from a human donor who donated a stem cell graft to a child with acute myeloid leukemia. The sequencing used PBMCs from the stem cell graft donor, collected from the stem cell graft.

CDR3 DNA: TGCAGTGCTAGACAGACGGAGGCGAACACCGGGGAGCTGTTTTTT. Translated: CSARQTEANTGELFF. V is TRBV20-1 and J is TRBJ2-2, with D maybe TRBD2 (5 bases). Germline V CDR1 and CDR2: DFQATT, SNEGSKA (reference sequence). V dropped 2 bases and J dropped 0 bases, with 10 bases sitting between them. The CDR3 loop spans 15 amino acids.